These 8 T cell receptor beta chains were all obtained from the same sample, sequenced in a study. Via MiXCR, TCRdb re-called the RT-PCR reads, giving one row per CDR3 protein. The data show fewer than 800,000 distinct CDR3 sequences, about 14% seen once. Sample: memory CD4+ T cells from blood. These TCRs come from a female donor in good health, serving as a healthy control.

This clonotype was recorded many times. The chain combines TRBV5-1 with TRBJ2-7; 10 bases are a match to TRBD2. J was trimmed by 7 bases and V by 7 bases; bases with no gene match: 14. The length of the CDR3 is 15 residues. In germline, CDR1 is SGHRS, CDR2 YFSETQ. CDR3 sequence reads: CASGNPAGGPGEQYF. In nucleotides, the CDR3 is TGCGCCAGCGGTAATCCAGCGGGAGGGCCTGGGGAGCAGTACTTC. The variable domain in full, completed from reference TRBV5-1 and TRBJ2-7, reads KAGVTQTPRYLIKTRGQQVTLSCSPISGHRSVSWYQQTPGQGLQFLFEYFSETQRNKGNFPGRFSGRQFSNSRSEMNVSTLELGDSALYLCASGNPAGGPGEQYFGPGTRLTVT.

V is TRBV7-9 and J is TRBJ2-4; a possible D gene is TRBD1 (7 bases). The CDR3 runs 16 residues. Germline V gene lookup returns CDR1 SEHNR and CDR2 FQNEAQ (reference sequence). Deletions cut 4 bases from V and 0 bases from J, with 13 bases between. The CDR3 sequence is CASSSGGQLAKNIQYF. CDR3 bases: TGTGCCAGCAGCTCCGGGGGACAGCTAGCCAAAAACATTCAGTACTTC.

This chain uses TRBV9 with TRBJ1-2, with D perhaps matching TRBD1 (5 bases). The CDR3 has 14 residues. Germline CDR1 and CDR2: SGDLS and YYNGEE. Trimming stripped 3 bases from V and 7 bases from J, with 16 bases between. This CDR3 reads CASSAGLETGGYTF. CDR3 bases: TGTGCCAGCAGCGCGGGACTCGAAACCGGTGGCTACACCTTC.

CDR3 bases: TGTGCCACCTACCAGCGGGACACCGGGGAGCTGTTTTTT. It yields the protein CATYQRDTGELFF. V is TRBV28 and J is TRBJ2-2; possibly TRBD2 for D (6 bases). In germline, CDR1 is MDHEN, CDR2 SYDVKM. This CDR3 has 13 residues. V lost 10 bases and J 3 bases, leaving 12 bases between the germline ends.

The V and J genes are TRBV6-2 or TRBV6-3 and TRBJ1-6, with D possibly being TRBD1 (6 bases). Germline CDR1 MNHEY, CDR2 SVGEGT. The length of the CDR3 is 15 residues. The V gene lost 8 bases and the J gene lost 5 bases, with 16 bases spanning the gap. CDR3 sequence reads: CASGPAGHNNSPLHF. The CDR3 DNA is TGTGCCAGCGGTCCGGCGGGACATAATAATTCACCCCTCCACTTT.

With regard to this clonotype: Possible read error: a much larger clone is one base away. The chain is built from TRBV5-5 and TRBJ2-5; D is possibly TRBD2 (7 bases). In germline, CDR1 is SGHKS, CDR2 YYEKEE (reference sequence). Deletions cut 4 bases from V and 7 bases from J, with 14 bases between. The CDR3 spans 13 residues. CDR3 sequence reads: CASSGGARGTQYF. Here the CDR3 DNA reads TGTGCCAGCAGCGGGGGGGCGAGGGGGACCCAGTACTTC. The variable domain in full, with the rest retrieved from reference TRBV5-5 and TRBJ2-5, is DAGVTQSPTHLIKTRGQQVTLRCSPISGHKSVSWYQQVLGQGPQFIFQYYEKEERGRGNFPDRFSARQFPNYSSELNVNALLLGDSALYLCASSGGARGTQYFGPGTRLLVL.

The chain has TRBV7-9 and TRBJ1-5; weak D call: TRBD1 (6 bases). V was cut by 1 base and J by 7 bases, with 14 bases left in between. The germline V gene has CDR1 SEHNR and CDR2 FQNEAQ (reference sequence). The CDR3 is 15 residues long. CDR3 region: CASSLGGAYTQPQHF. CDR3 nucleotide sequence: TGTGCCAGCAGCTTAGGGGGGGCCTATACCCAGCCCCAGCATTTT.

This clonotype was found a few times. This chain joins TRBV4-2 and TRBJ1-5, with D possibly matching TRBD1 (6 bases). The ends were cut back, 5 bases at V and 5 bases at J, with 16 bases in the middle. The CDR3 has 15 residues. The germline V gene has CDR1 LGHNA and CDR2 YNFKEQ. CDR3 sequence: CASSKRTGSDQPQHF. DNA of the CDR3: TGTGCCAGCAGCAAACGTACAGGGTCGGATCAGCCCCAGCATTTT.